These 13 T cell receptor beta chains came from one sample sequenced in a study of Graves' ophthalmopathy and Graves' hyperthyroidism. From RNA, the CDR3 regions of TCR beta chains were amplified and sequenced. An opening RT-PCR round employed HTBI primers and preceded a second-round multiplex PCR. TCRdb re-called the multiplex PCR reads with MiXCR, one entry per CDR3 protein. The sample lists a few hundred thousand distinct CDR3 sequences; approximately 21% were seen once. Material for sequencing was peripheral blood. The receptor source for this set is a woman aged 18-29 years with stable Graves' hyperthyroidism.

The chain is built from TRBV6-5 and TRBJ1-2; D is undetermined. The CDR3 runs to 13 residues. Per the germline V gene, CDR1 is MNHEY and CDR2 is SVGAGI. V lost 0 bases, J lost 5 bases, and 7 bases lay in between. In DNA, the CDR3 is TGTGCCAGCAGTTACTCGCATGCGTATGGCTACACCTTC. This sequence encodes CASSYSHAYGYTF.

This clonotype was seen more than once but under ten times. The junction and the germline gene differ at one end; a read error may be behind it. The rearrangement joins TRBV29-1 to TRBJ1-1, with unresolved D. Germline lookup yields CDR1 SQVTM and CDR2 ANQGSEA. The CDR3 is 11 amino acids. The CDR3 spells CGVEDHTEAFF. CDR3 DNA sequence: TGCGGCGTTGAAGACCACACTGAAGCTTTCTTT.

The chain has TRBV12-3 or TRBV12-4 and TRBJ2-2, with D possibly matching TRBD2 (5 bases). This CDR3 region has 15 residues. The V end was cut by 2 bases, the J end by 5 bases, with 12 bases between. This CDR3 reads CASSLSSRGTGELFF. DNA for the CDR3: TGTGCCAGCAGTTTAAGCTCACGAGGGACCGGGGAGCTGTTTTTT.

This clonotype was recorded only once. The chain couples TRBV29-1 to TRBJ1-2, with 9 bases aligning to TRBD1. In germline, CDR1 is SQVTM, CDR2 ANQGSEA. V dropped 6 bases and J dropped 5; count of bases not matched to a gene: 4. The CDR3 is 12 amino acids. CDR3 coding DNA: TGCAGCGTAATCGGGACAGGGTATGGCTACACCTTC. It codes for CSVIGTGYGYTF. Full variable domain (missing parts from reference TRBV29-1 and TRBJ1-2): SAVISQKPSRDICQRGTSLTIQCQVDSQVTMMFWYRQQPGQSLTLIATANQGSEATYESGFVIDKFPISRPNLTFSTLTVSNMSPEDSSIYLCSVIGTGYGYTFGSGTRLTVV.

This clonotype was observed at least ten times. The V and J genes are TRBV6-1 and TRBJ1-1, with a weak D call TRBD1 (5 bases). The germline V gene has CDR1 MNHNS and CDR2 SASEGT. V dropped 7 bases and J dropped 0 bases, with 21 bases sitting between them. This CDR3 spans 17 amino acids. Here the CDR3 DNA reads TGTGCCAGCATTGATCATCCAACATGGGGGTTGAACACTGAAGCTTTCTTT. Amino acid sequence: CASIDHPTWGLNTEAFF.

The chain carries TRBV2 and TRBJ2-7; D is possibly TRBD1 (6 bases). There are 10 residues in the CDR3. Per the germline V gene, CDR1 is SNHLY and CDR2 is FYNNEI. Trimming pared 7 bases from V and 6 bases from J, leaving 7 bases between. CDR3 residues: CASMGAEQYF. In nucleotides, the CDR3 is TGTGCCAGCATGGGGGCCGAGCAGTACTTC.

V is TRBV7-2 and J is TRBJ1-1, with unresolved D. Trimming removed 5 bases from V and 0 bases from J, with 13 bases in between. This CDR3 is built from 15 residues. Germline-derived CDR1 and CDR2 are SGHTA and FQGNSA. The CDR3 is CASSAYGSMNTEAFF. The CDR3 nucleotides read TGTGCCAGCAGCGCCTACGGGAGTATGAACACTGAAGCTTTCTTT.

This clonotype was picked up many times. The chain couples TRBV12-3 or TRBV12-4 to TRBJ2-7, with D hard to call. The CDR3 contains 14 residues. V was shortened by 5 bases and J by 6 bases, with 17 bases between the two germline ends. This chain's CDR3 is CASSPDRVLSEQYF. DNA of the CDR3: TGTGCCAGCAGTCCGGACCGCGTACTCAGCGAGCAGTACTTC.

This chain links TRBV7-3 with TRBJ2-5; D is unclear. CDR1 SGHTA and CDR2 FQGTGA come from the germline V gene. Trimming stripped 2 bases from V and 5 bases from J, with 12 bases between. The CDR3 runs 14 residues. Here the CDR3 DNA reads TGTGCCAGCAGCTTATCGGCAGGCGAGGAGACCCAGTACTTC. Its translation: CASSLSAGEETQYF.

Ten or more counts support this clonotype. V usage is TRBV27 and J usage is TRBJ2-7, with 7 positions matching TRBD2. CDR1 is MNHEY and CDR2 is SMNVEV in the germline V gene (reference sequence). V lost 9 bases, J lost 0 bases, and 8 bases stayed unmatched. The CDR3 consists of 14 residues. CDR3 DNA: TGTGCCAGTTCAAGGGAGGGGCCCTCCTACGAGCAGTACTTC. Amino acid sequence: CASSREGPSYEQYF.

This clonotype appeared many times. The chain uses TRBV28 and TRBJ1-2; 7 positions match TRBD1. V lost 4 bases to trimming and J lost 8 bases; unmatched junction nucleotides: 7. Germline CDR1 and CDR2: MDHEN and SYDVKM. The CDR3 is 13 residues long. DNA for the CDR3: TGTGCCAGCAGTTCGGGACAGATTGGGGGCTACACCTTC. Its protein product is CASSSGQIGGYTF.

This clonotype was counted a single time. The chain couples TRBV28 to TRBJ2-7, with 7 bases lining up with TRBD2. CDR3 length: 17 residues. With 1 base clipped from V and 0 bases from J, the junction kept 9 bases outside the gene matches. Germline V CDR1 and CDR2: MDHEN, SYDVKM. The CDR3 DNA reads TGTGCCAGCAGTTTATTCGGGAGGCAGGGTAGCTCCTACGAGCAGTACTTC. It specifies CASSLFGRQGSSYEQYF. The whole variable domain, filled in from reference TRBV28 and TRBJ2-7, reads DVKVTQSSRYLVKRTGEKVFLECVQDMDHENMFWYRQDPGLGLRLIYFSYDVKMKEKGDIPEGYSVSREKKERFSLILESASTNQTSMYLCASSLFGRQGSSYEQYFGPGTRLTVT.

In its sample, this clonotype was seen many times. The rearrangement uses TRBV6-5 and TRBJ1-2; no firm D call. CDR1 MNHEY and CDR2 SVGAGI come from the germline V gene. Trimming removed 0 bases from V and 8 bases from J, with 13 bases in between. This CDR3 comprises 14 residues. The CDR3 nucleotides are TGTGCCAGCAGTTACTCTAACCCTTATGAGGGCTACACCTTC. This encodes CASSYSNPYEGYTF.